This T cell receptor beta chain was documented in a study of T cell responses to AZD1222 COVID-19 vaccine. CDR1 and CDR2 from the germline V gene are MNHNS and SASEGT. V dropped 4 bases and J dropped 3; count of bases not matched to a gene: 11. The CDR3 has 16 residues. Sequenced by immunoSEQ multiplex PCR; TCRdb stores in-frame clones only, minus some. The sample yields some 95,000 clones, over 85% seen once. Whole-study findings and limits: Only a handful of AZD1222 recipients, six or seven in all, had baseline seropositivity. Clonal diversity may have been underestimated in mostly white British donors. In the spike-specific TCR repertoire, nearly half reportedly target unmutated variant regions.

In this sample, this clone turned up once. The antigen is unknown. The receptor comes from an adult in good health. The chain carries TRBV6-1 and TRBJ2-7, with TRBD2 matching 8 bases. Sequencing used peripheral blood, obtained on day 0 of MenACWY control vaccination. The CDR3 bases are TGTGCCAGCAGTGTGGGGGCTGGCGGGGGGCTCTACGAGCAGTACTTC. It specifies CASSVGAGGGLYEQYF.